This T cell receptor (beta chain) derives from a study of CD8 T cells in Susac syndrome. General study findings and limits: The number of individuals included in the study's TCR sequencing and HLA analysis was acknowledged as relatively small.

Reverse transcription of 0.5 to 1 ug RNA was performed with random hexamers. Amplification of TCR beta CDR3 across 54 Vbeta and 13 Jbeta was performed with immunoSEQ multiplex PCR. MiXCR was run by TCRdb on the immunoSEQ multiplex PCR reads, yielding one entry per CDR3 protein. The table lists over 350,000 distinct CDR3 sequences, 75% to 90% of them singletons, with about 0.1% in the top ten. Concerning this clonotype: Its antigen is not identified.

Sequencing targeted TCR beta in blood CD8+ and CD4+ T cells. The multiple sclerosis controls, all treatment-naive patients, had relapsing-remitting disease that was stable or active. Germline lookup yields CDR1 MNHNS and CDR2 SASEGT. This CDR3 has 18 residues. Trimming left V 2 bases short and J 7 bases short, with 26 bases between. The receptor comes from a human donor with multiple sclerosis. Sequenced material: CD8+ T cells from PBMCs. The chain employs TRBV6-1 and TRBJ1-1; D is perhaps TRBD1 (6 bases). CDR3 sequence: CASSEWRGSYRTTIEAFF. As DNA, the CDR3 is TGTGCCAGCAGTGAATGGAGGGGGTCGTACCGTACCACCATTGAAGCTTTCTTT.